This T cell receptor (beta chain) was sequenced for a study of blood T cell repertoires in COVID-19. Study-wide background: Material from acute and convalescent COVID-19 was sourced from the United States, Italy and Spain.

The authors' processing: Estimation of nucleated cell counts was performed using reference gene primer amplification. The table came from immunoSEQ multiplex PCR; TCRdb's copy has only in-frame clones and leaves some out. That table furnishes V, J and clone size, whereas the DNA furnished D and trimming. The sample lists 150,000 to 180,000 clones, about 89% occurring once. V lost 4 bases and J lost 1; bases outside the gene matches: 14. The CDR3 length is 20 residues. Looked up from germline, CDR1 is SGHNT and CDR2 is YYREEE (reference sequence). The sequence was obtained from a man over 45 with acute or convalescent COVID-19. V is TRBV5-4 and J is TRBJ2-3, with 14 bases aligning to TRBD2. Specimen: peripheral blood. Here the CDR3 DNA reads TGTGCCAGCAGCACCCCGACAGGTCGACTAGCGGGAGGGCGCACAGATACGCAGTATTTT. Its translation: CASSTPTGRLAGGRTDTQYF. Supplemented by reference TRBV5-4 and TRBJ2-3, the full variable domain reads ETGVTQSPTHLIKTRGQQVTLRCSSQSGHNTVSWYQQALGQGPQFIFQYYREEENGRGNFPPRFSGLQFPNYSSELNVNALELDDSALYLCASSTPTGRLAGGRTDTQYFGPGTRLTVL.